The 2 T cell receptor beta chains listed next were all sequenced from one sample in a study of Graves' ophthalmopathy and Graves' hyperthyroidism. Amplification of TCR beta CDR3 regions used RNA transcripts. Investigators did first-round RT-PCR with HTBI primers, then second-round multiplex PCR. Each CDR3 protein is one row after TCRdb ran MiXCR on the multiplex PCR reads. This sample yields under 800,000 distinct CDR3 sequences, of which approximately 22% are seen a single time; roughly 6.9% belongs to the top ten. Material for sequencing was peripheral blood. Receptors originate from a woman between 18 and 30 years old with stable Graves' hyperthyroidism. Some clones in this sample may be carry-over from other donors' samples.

The CDR3 DNA reads as TGCGCCAGCAGTGACGGGGGCTACCAAGAGACCCAGTACTTC. Translating gives CASSDGGYQETQYF. This rearrangement joins TRBV10-2 to TRBJ2-5; D could derive from TRBD1 or TRBD2 (6 bases each). The germline V gene has CDR1 WSHSY and CDR2 SAAADI. Trimming left V 3 bases short and J 0 bases short, with 8 bases between. The CDR3 loop spans 14 amino acids.

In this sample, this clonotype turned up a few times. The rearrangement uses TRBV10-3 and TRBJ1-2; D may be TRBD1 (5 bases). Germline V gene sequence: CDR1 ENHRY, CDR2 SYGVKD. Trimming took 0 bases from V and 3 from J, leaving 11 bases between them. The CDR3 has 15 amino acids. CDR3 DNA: TGTGCCATCAGTGAGTCTACGGGGGACTACTATGGCTACACCTTC. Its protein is CAISESTGDYYGYTF.